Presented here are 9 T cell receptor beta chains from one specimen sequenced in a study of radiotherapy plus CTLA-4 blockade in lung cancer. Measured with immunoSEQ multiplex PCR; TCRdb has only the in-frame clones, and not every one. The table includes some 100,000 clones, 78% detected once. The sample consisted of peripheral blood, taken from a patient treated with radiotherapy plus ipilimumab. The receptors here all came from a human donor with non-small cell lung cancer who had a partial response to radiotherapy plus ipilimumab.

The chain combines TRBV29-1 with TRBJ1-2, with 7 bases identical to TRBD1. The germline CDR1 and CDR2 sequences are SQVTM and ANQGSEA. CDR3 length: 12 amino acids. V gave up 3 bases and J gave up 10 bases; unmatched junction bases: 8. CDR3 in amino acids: CSVDDARGSYTF. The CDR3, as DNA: TGCAGCGTTGATGACGCCAGGGGGTCCTACACCTTC.

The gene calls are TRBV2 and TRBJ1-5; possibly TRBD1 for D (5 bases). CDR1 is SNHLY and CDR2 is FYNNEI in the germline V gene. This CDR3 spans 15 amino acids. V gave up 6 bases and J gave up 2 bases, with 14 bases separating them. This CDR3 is CASSANPGGNQPQHF. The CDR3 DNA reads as TGTGCCAGCAGCGCGAATCCGGGGGGCAATCAGCCCCAGCATTTT.

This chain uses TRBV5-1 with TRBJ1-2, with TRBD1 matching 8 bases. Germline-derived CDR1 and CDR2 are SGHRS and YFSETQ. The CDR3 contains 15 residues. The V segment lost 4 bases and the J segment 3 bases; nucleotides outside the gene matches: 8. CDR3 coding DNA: TGCGCCAGCAGCGGATGGGACAGGTCAGACTATGGCTACACCTTC. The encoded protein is CASSGWDRSDYGYTF. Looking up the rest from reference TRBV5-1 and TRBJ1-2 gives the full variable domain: KAGVTQTPRYLIKTRGQQVTLSCSPISGHRSVSWYQQTPGQGLQFLFEYFSETQRNKGNFPGRFSGRQFSNSRSEMNVSTLELGDSALYLCASSGWDRSDYGYTFGSGTRLTVV.

CDR3 sequence reads: CASSLFSNRGADTEAFF. In DNA, the CDR3 is TGCGCCAGCAGCTTGTTTTCAAACCGGGGGGCTGACACTGAAGCTTTCTTT. The chain carries TRBV5-1 and TRBJ1-1; D perhaps matches TRBD1 (6 bases). Trimming stripped 1 base from V and 3 bases from J, with 19 bases between. The germline CDR1 and CDR2 sequences are SGHRS and YFSETQ. The CDR3 covers 17 residues.

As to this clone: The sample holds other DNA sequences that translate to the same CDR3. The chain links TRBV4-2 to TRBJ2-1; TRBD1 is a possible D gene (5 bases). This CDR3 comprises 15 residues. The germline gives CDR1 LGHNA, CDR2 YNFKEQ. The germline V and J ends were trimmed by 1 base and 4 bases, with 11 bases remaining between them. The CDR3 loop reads CASSQGGKAYNEQFF. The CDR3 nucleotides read TGTGCCAGCAGCCAAGGGGGCAAGGCTTACAATGAGCAGTTCTTC.

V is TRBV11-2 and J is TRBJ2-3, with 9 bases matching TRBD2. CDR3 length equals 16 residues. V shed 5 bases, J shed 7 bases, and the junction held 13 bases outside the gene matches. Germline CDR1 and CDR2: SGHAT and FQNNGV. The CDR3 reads CASSPNQLAGMNTQYF. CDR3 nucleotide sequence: TGTGCCAGCAGCCCGAATCAGCTAGCGGGAATGAATACGCAGTATTTT.

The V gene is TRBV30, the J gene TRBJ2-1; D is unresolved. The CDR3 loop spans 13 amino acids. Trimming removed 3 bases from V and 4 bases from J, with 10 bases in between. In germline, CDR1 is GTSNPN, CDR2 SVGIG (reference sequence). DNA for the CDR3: TGTGCCTGGAGCGTACACGAATACAATGAGCAGTTCTTC. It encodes CAWSVHEYNEQFF. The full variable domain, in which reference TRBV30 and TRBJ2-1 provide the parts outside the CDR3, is SQTIHQWPATLVQPVGSPLSLECTVEGTSNPNLYWYRQAAGRGLQLLFYSVGIGQISSEVPQNLSASRPQDRQFILSSKKLLLSDSGFYLCAWSVHEYNEQFFGPGTRLTVL.

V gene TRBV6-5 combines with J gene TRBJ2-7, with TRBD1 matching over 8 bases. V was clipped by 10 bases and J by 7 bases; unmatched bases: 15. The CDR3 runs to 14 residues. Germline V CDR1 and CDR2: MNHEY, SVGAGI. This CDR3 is CATLRTGNPREQYF. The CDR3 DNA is TGTGCCACGCTCAGGACAGGGAACCCTCGTGAGCAGTACTTC.

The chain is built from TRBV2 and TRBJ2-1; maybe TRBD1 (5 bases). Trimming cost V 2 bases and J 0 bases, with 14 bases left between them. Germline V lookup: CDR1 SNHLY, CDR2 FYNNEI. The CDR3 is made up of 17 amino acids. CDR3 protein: CASSELFGQGSYNEQFF. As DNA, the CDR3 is TGTGCCAGCAGTGAATTGTTTGGGCAGGGCTCCTACAATGAGCAGTTCTTC.